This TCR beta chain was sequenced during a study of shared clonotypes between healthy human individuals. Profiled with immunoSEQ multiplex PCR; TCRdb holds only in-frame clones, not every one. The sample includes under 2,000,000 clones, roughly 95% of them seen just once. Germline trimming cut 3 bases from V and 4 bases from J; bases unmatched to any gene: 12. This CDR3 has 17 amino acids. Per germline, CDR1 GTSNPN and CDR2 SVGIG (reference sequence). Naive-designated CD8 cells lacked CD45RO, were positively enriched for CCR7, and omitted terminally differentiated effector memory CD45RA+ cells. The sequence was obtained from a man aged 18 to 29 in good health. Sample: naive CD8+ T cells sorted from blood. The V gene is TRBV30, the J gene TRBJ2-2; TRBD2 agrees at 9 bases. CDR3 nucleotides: TGTGCCTGGAGCTCGGGACTAGCTATTCGGGTCACCGGGGAGCTGTTTTTT. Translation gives CAWSSGLAIRVTGELFF.